This TCR beta chain is drawn from a study of human T cells and chemical hapten exposure. Time point indicated: patch test 2, 6 weeks after DPC sensitization. Sample treatment: therapeutic diphenylcyclopropenone sensitization with weekly scalp DPC. TCRdb processed the RACE reads anew with MiXCR; each CDR3 protein has one entry. Here the sample spans over 85,000 distinct CDR3 sequences, over 7.5% being singletons. Trimming stripped 6 bases from V and 4 bases from J, with 10 bases between. Germline V lookup: CDR1 MDHEN, CDR2 SYDVKM. The CDR3 spans 12 residues. The source is a woman aged 40-49 years with alopecia areata. Some clones in this sample may be carry-over from other donors' samples. The V call is TRBV28, the J call TRBJ2-7, with a weak D call TRBD2 (6 bases). Sequenced material: whole blood, taken in connection with sensitization to the hapten diphenylcyclopropenone (DPC). CDR3 in DNA: TGTGCCAGCAGCCGTGGGGGGTACGAGCAGTACTTC. Translation: CASSRGGYEQYF.